The 15 T cell receptor beta chains given below trace back to one sample, sequenced in a study of blood T cell repertoires in COVID-19 (dated by TCRdb to 2018 to 2020). Libraries were constructed by the immunoSEQ multiplex PCR assay. TCRdb mirrors the immuneACCESS table, restricted to in-frame sequences. Some clones are absent from its copies; in checked studies, under half trace to an unresolved V gene, and the reason for the others is unknown. Within this sample are about 90,000 clones, with less than 90% of them counted one time only. Around 1.6% of the sample rests with the top ten. The sequencing sample was made of peripheral blood. The source of these receptors is a man older than 75 with acute or convalescent COVID-19.

This clone was detected only a few times. CDR3 coding DNA: TGTGCCAGCAGCCAAGACGGGGCGGGAAGCACAGATACGCAGTATTTT. Protein sequence: CASSQDGAGSTDTQYF. This chain connects TRBV3-1 (or the pseudogene TRBV3-2) to TRBJ2-3; the D gene is possibly TRBD2 (6 bases). With 0 bases removed from V and 0 bases from J, the gap between germline ends came to 10 bases. This CDR3 is 16 amino acids long. Per germline, CDR1 LGHDT and CDR2 YNNKEL (reference sequence).

This clone turned up a few times. The rearrangement links TRBV6-2 or TRBV6-3 to TRBJ2-7, with a possible D match to TRBD2 (5 bases). Trimming pared 6 bases from V and 1 base from J, leaving 13 bases between. CDR3 length: 14 amino acids. Germline V gives CDR1 MNHEY, CDR2 SVGEGT. The CDR3 DNA reads TGTGCCAGCAGCCAGGACGGGAAATCCTACGAGCAGTACTTC. Protein: CASSQDGKSYEQYF.

The chain carries TRBV20-1 and TRBJ1-5; no reliable D call. The germline gives CDR1 DFQATT, CDR2 SNEGSKA (reference sequence). The CDR3 is made up of 14 amino acids. Trimming took off 3 bases at V and 2 bases at J, with 11 bases between the two ends. The CDR3 DNA sequence: TGCAGTGCTAGTTTAAGCCGGGGCAATCAGCCCCAGCATTTT. Translated: CSASLSRGNQPQHF.

The chain links TRBV5-1 to TRBJ1-4, with TRBD1 as a possible D gene (5 bases). The germline gives CDR1 SGHRS, CDR2 YFSETQ. This CDR3 region has 13 residues. V lost 0 bases and J lost 7, with 7 bases in between. The CDR3: CASSLERGEKLFF. CDR3 nucleotide sequence: TGCGCCAGCAGCTTGGAAAGGGGTGAAAAACTGTTTTTT.

The chain recombines TRBV7-3 with TRBJ2-1; 9 bases agree with TRBD1. The CDR3 contains 15 residues. Germline CDR1 reads SGHTA; CDR2 reads FQGTGA. V shed 4 bases and J 6 bases; nucleotides not matched to a gene: 7. In DNA form, the CDR3 reads TGTGCCAGCAGCTCCGGGACAGGGAAATTCAATGAGCAGTTCTTC. The encoded protein is CASSSGTGKFNEQFF.

This chain joins TRBV27 and TRBJ2-5, with 10 bases aligning to TRBD1. The V segment lost 4 bases and the J segment 1 base; nucleotides outside the gene matches: 9. CDR3 length: 17 residues. Germline CDR1 reads MNHEY; CDR2 reads SMNVEV (reference sequence). The CDR3 region has the DNA TGTGCCAGCAGTTCCCGGGTCTGGACAGGGGGCCAAGAGACCCAGTACTTC. As protein: CASSSRVWTGGQETQYF.

Written as DNA, the CDR3 is TGTGCCACCAGCACCTCCGGGACTACTCCGCATACGCAGTATTTT. It codes for CATSTSGTTPHTQYF. V usage is TRBV15 and J usage is TRBJ2-3; 7 nucleotides line up with TRBD2. Germline CDR1 and CDR2: LNHNV and YYDKDF (reference sequence). This CDR3 has 15 amino acids. V lost 4 bases, J lost 7 bases, and 11 bases stayed unmatched.

This chain connects TRBV2 to TRBJ2-5; D is possibly TRBD2 (5 bases). CDR1 SNHLY and CDR2 FYNNEI come from the germline V gene. V lost 4 bases, J lost 5 bases, and 11 bases lay in between. The CDR3 has 13 amino acids. The CDR3 sequence is CASSGRRTETQYF. Written as DNA, the CDR3 is TGTGCCAGCAGTGGACGGAGGACGGAGACCCAGTACTTC.

The chain is built from TRBV5-6 and TRBJ1-1; D is ambiguous. Per the germline V gene, CDR1 is SGHDT and CDR2 is YYEEEE. The CDR3 contains 14 residues. V dropped 2 bases and J dropped 1 base, with 9 bases sitting between them. CDR3 nucleotides: TGTGCCAGCAGCTTTCGGCCGGGGAACACTGAAGCTTTCTTT. Translation: CASSFRPGNTEAFF.

This clone was detected once. V usage is TRBV29-1 and J usage is TRBJ1-1; TRBD1 is a possible D gene (5 bases). Deletions cut 6 bases from V and 3 bases from J, with 14 bases between. CDR1 and CDR2 (germline): SQVTM, ANQGSEA. The CDR3 loop spans 13 amino acids. In nucleotides, the CDR3 is TGCAGCGTAAAGGTCGGGGGGGACACTGAAGCTTTCTTT. It translates to CSVKVGGDTEAFF.

The V call is TRBV27, the J call TRBJ2-1; the match to TRBD1 covers 9 bases. Germline V CDR1 and CDR2: MNHEY, SMNVEV (reference sequence). J lost 0 bases, V lost 6 bases, and 18 bases had no gene match. This CDR3 is 20 amino acids long. The CDR3, as DNA: TGTGCCAGCAGACTCAAGGGACAGGGTTCTCTAGGTGACTCCTACAATGAGCAGTTCTTC. It yields the protein CASRLKGQGSLGDSYNEQFF.

The chain carries TRBV28 and TRBJ1-3, with a possible D match to TRBD1 (5 bases). The germline gives CDR1 MDHEN, CDR2 SYDVKM. This CDR3 is 18 amino acids long. Trimming took 7 bases from V and 4 from J, leaving 26 bases between them. The CDR3 protein is CASTLGGGTVSGGNTIYF. The CDR3 bases are TGTGCCAGCACCCTCGGGGGGGGTACGGTCTCGGGAGGAAACACCATATATTTT.

The chain recombines TRBV13 with TRBJ2-7, with TRBD1 matching 8 bases. J lost 6 bases, V lost 0 bases, and 1 base had no gene match. Germline V gene lookup returns CDR1 PRHDT and CDR2 FYEKMQ (reference sequence). The CDR3 runs 13 residues. The CDR3 bases are TGTGCCAGCAGCTTAGGACAGGGGGTCGAGCAGTACTTC. Translation: CASSLGQGVEQYF. Drawing the rest from reference TRBV13 and TRBJ2-7, the complete variable domain is AAGVIQSPRHLIKEKRETATLKCYPIPRHDTVYWYQQGPGQDPQFLISFYEKMQSDKGSIPDRFSAQQFSDYHSELNMSSLELGDSALYFCASSLGQGVEQYFGPGTRLTVT.

The V gene is TRBV7-2, the J gene TRBJ2-3, with D perhaps TRBD1 (6 bases). Germline V lookup: CDR1 SGHTA, CDR2 FQGNSA. Trimming removed 2 bases from V and 0 bases from J, with 9 bases in between. CDR3 size: 15 residues. CDR3 coding DNA: TGTGCCAGCAGCTTACAGGGGCGGAGCACAGATACGCAGTATTTT. It codes for CASSLQGRSTDTQYF.

The rearrangement uses TRBV25-1 and TRBJ1-2; maybe TRBD1 (6 bases). CDR1 is MGHDK and CDR2 is SYGVNS in the germline V gene. Trimming stripped 4 bases from V and 2 bases from J, with 8 bases between. The CDR3 totals 13 residues. CDR3 DNA sequence: TGTGCCAGCAGTGGAACAGGGAACTATGGCTACACCTTC. Protein: CASSGTGNYGYTF.